This TCR beta chain was sequenced for a study of blood T cell repertoires in COVID-19. Germline trimming cut 1 base from V and 5 bases from J; bases unmatched to any gene: 10. Germline V gene sequence: CDR1 SQVTM, CDR2 ANQGSEA. This CDR3 contains 16 residues. Using immunoSEQ multiplex PCR, the repertoire was profiled, and TCRdb retains in-frame clones only, with some absent. The table shows around 370,000 clones, with 90% occurring only once. The specimen was peripheral blood. V and J are TRBV29-1 and TRBJ2-7; 11 bases are a match to TRBD2. This sequence originates from a man aged 18 to 30 with active or convalescent COVID-19. CDR3 bases: TGCAGCGTTGAAGGGCGGGCTAGCGGGAGGTTCAACGAGCAGTACTTC. It yields the protein CSVEGRASGRFNEQYF.